This is a list of T cell receptor beta chains from one sample in a study of vaccination and CD4 T cells after COVID-19. TCRdb re-analysed the PCR reads in MiXCR, keeping a single row per CDR3 protein. The repertoire has about 9,700 distinct CDR3 sequences, under 60% of them found once; the top ten carry approximately 10%. Which antigens these TCRs recognize remains unknown. Sequenced material: CD4+ T cells from blood, cultured in vitro. These receptors were taken from a human donor in good health. Both conserved end residues are trimmed from each CDR3. A D gene is named only where the DNA matches it firmly. Some rows have no size entry. The others give once, few or many, or a class for an expanded clone.

clone_size v_call cdr3_length d_call cdr3_aa
NA TRBV7-2 11 TRBD1 ASSLGDRAGYT
NA TRBV20-1 11 TRBD1 SAGQGWNTEAF
NA TRBV6-1 12 NA ASSARTGSYEQY
few TRBV7-9 16 NA ASSPLAGKEAAKNIQY
NA TRBV15 13 NA ATSSRQGSKNIQY
once TRBV6-1 13 TRBD1 ASSRGTGAGNTIY
NA TRBV7-6 13 TRBD2 ASSLMSGSLNEQF
NA TRBV6-1 14 TRBD1 ASSAQGNAYNSPLH
NA TRBV6-2/TRBV6-3 13 TRBD1 ASSYQGGINQPQH
NA TRBV10-3 13 NA AISERTASSYEQY
large TRBV15 12 TRBD1 ATSGTGSRQPQH
once TRBV2 10 NA ASSVGGYGYT
NA TRBV7-2 15 NA ASSVDWWTRSNQPQH
NA TRBV29-1 14 NA SVVPVRAGAVQPQH
few TRBV6-5 12 NA ASSYMGGWGEAF
few TRBV7-9 13 TRBD1 ASSKGQGNRYEQY
NA TRBV20-1 13 TRBD2 SALGLAGSTDTQY
NA TRBV6-2/TRBV6-3 13 NA ASSYWGGDNQPQH
few TRBV7-9 12 NA ASSVSLGRYEQY
NA TRBV4-1 12 NA ASSQDWGERTQY
NA TRBV7-2 12 NA ASSPGTNRDTQY
NA TRBV12-3/TRBV12-4 14 TRBD1 ASSLPGGASGNTIY
NA TRBV10-2 11 NA ASSGGARQPQH
NA TRBV19 12 TRBD1 ASSLQGDGSPLH